The clone carrying this T cell receptor (beta chain) was seen a few times. The sample comes from a study of response to subunit inactivated influenza vaccine. In TCRdb, the RT-PCR reads were re-called with MiXCR into one record per CDR3 protein. The sample shows 300,000 to 350,000 distinct CDR3 sequences, just over 20% of them seen only once. This TCR was sampled from a man aged 45 to 70 who received an inactivated influenza vaccine. This sample comprised PBMCs from blood, obtained less than 22 months after vaccination.

The CDR3 region has the DNA TGCGCCAGCAGCTTGGGGGGATGGGGGGCTAACACTGAAGCTTTCTTT. Protein: CASSLGGWGANTEAFF. The rearrangement joins TRBV5-1 to TRBJ1-1; TRBD1 is a possible D gene (6 bases). Germline CDR1 SGHRS, CDR2 YFSETQ. This CDR3 has 16 residues. The germline V and J ends were trimmed by 0 bases and 2 bases, with 14 bases remaining between them.